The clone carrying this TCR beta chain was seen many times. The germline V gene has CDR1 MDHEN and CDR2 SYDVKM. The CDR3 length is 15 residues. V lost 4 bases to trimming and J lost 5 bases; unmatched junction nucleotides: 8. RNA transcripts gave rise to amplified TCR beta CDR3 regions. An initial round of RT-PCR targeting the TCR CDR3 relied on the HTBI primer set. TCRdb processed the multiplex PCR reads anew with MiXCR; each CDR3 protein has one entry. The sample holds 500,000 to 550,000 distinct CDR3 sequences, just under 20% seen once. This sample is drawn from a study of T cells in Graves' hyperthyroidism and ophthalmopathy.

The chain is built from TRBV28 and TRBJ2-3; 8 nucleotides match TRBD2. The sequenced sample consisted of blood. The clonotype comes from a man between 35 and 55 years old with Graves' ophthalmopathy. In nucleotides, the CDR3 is TGTGCCAGCAGTTATCCAACGGGGGGGCAAGATACGCAGTATTTT. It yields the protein CASSYPTGGQDTQYF. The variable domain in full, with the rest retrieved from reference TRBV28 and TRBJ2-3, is DVKVTQSSRYLVKRTGEKVFLECVQDMDHENMFWYRQDPGLGLRLIYFSYDVKMKEKGDIPEGYSVSREKKERFSLILESASTNQTSMYLCASSYPTGGQDTQYFGPGTRLTVL.